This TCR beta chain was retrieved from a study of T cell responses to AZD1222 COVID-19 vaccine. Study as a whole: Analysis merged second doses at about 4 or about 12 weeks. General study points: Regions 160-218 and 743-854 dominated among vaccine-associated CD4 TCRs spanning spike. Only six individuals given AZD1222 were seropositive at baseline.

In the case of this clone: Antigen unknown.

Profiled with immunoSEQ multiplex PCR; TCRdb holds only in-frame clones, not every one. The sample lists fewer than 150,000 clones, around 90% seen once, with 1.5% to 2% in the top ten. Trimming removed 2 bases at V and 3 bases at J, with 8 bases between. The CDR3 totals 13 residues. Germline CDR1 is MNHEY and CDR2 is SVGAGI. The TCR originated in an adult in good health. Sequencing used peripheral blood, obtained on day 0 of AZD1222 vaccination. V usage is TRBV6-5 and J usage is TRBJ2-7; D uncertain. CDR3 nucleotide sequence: TGTGCCAGCAGTTACGGTCGGCTCTACGAGCAGTACTTC. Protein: CASSYGRLYEQYF.